The 4 T cell receptor beta chains presented below share a single source sample, sequenced in a study of blood T cells in healthy people across ages. Using a J-beta primer mix together with a sample-barcoded 5' primer, a second PCR was run for roughly 6 to 11 cycles. TCRdb processed the 5' RACE reads anew with MiXCR; each CDR3 protein has one entry. The sample has more than 1,000,000 distinct CDR3 sequences, 20% to 25% seen once. In addition, the sample was reused for a study of T cells of mothers and their children.

The sequencing sample was made of blood. The receptors here all came from a girl aged 2 to 10 in good health.

This clonotype appeared a few times. V is TRBV2 and J is TRBJ2-3; perhaps TRBD2 as D (5 bases). This CDR3 contains 13 residues. In germline, CDR1 is SNHLY, CDR2 FYNNEI. Trimming cost V 2 bases and J 6 bases, with 9 bases left between them. CDR3 loop: CASSEWRTDTQYF. CDR3 DNA sequence: TGTGCCAGCAGTGAATGGAGGACGGATACGCAGTATTTT. The whole variable domain, remainder taken from reference TRBV2 and TRBJ2-3, is EPEVTQTPSHQVTQMGQEVILRCVPISNHLYFYWYRQILGQKVEFLVSFYNNEISEKSEIFDDQFSVERPDGSNFTLKIRSTKLEDSAMYFCASSEWRTDTQYFGPGTRLTVL.

V is TRBV7-6 and J is TRBJ2-5; D perhaps matches TRBD2 (5 bases). Per the germline V gene, CDR1 is SGHVS and CDR2 is FNYEAQ. This CDR3 spans 17 amino acids. Trimming pared 3 bases from V and 5 bases from J, leaving 22 bases between. The DNA of the CDR3 is TGTGCCAGCAGCTTGATTCATTCGCTGTTGGGCGGGGAGACCCAGTACTTC. It is translated as CASSLIHSLLGGETQYF.

This clonotype was counted many times. The chain links TRBV7-2 to TRBJ2-1, with TRBD2 matching 9 bases. Germline lookup yields CDR1 SGHTA and CDR2 FQGNSA. V was pared by 5 bases and J by 3 bases, with 5 bases of the junction left unmatched. There are 15 residues in the CDR3. In nucleotides, the CDR3 is TGTGCCAGCAGCCCGGGACTAGCCGACTACAATGAGCAGTTCTTC. Protein: CASSPGLADYNEQFF.

The chain has TRBV28 and TRBJ2-7; possible D gene TRBD2, 6 bases. The J call is uncertain, as TRBJ2-5 better fits the DNA end. The CDR3 totals 15 residues. Germline CDR1 is MDHEN and CDR2 is SYDVKM. As DNA, the CDR3 is TGTGCCAGCAGTTACCAATTACGGGACTGGGAGACCCAGTACTTC. This translates into CASSYQLRDWETQYF.